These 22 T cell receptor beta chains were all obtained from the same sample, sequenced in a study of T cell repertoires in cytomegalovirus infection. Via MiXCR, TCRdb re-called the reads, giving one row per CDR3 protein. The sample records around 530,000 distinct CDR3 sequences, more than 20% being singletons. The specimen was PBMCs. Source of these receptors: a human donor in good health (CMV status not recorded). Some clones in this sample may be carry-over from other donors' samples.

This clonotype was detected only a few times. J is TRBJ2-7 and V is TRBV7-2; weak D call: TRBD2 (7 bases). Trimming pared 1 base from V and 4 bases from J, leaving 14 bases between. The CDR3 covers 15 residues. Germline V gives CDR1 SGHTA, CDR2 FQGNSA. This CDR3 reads CASSLEGGGAYEQYV. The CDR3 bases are TGTGCCAGCAGCTTAGAAGGGGGAGGGGCATACGAGCAGTACGTC.

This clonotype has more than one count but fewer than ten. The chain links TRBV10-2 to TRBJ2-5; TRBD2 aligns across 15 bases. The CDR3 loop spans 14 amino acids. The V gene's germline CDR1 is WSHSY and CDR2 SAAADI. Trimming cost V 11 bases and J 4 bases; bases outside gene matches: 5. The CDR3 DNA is TGCGCCGTCGGGACTAGCGGGAGGTTAGAGACCCAGTACTTC. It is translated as CAVGTSGRLETQYF.

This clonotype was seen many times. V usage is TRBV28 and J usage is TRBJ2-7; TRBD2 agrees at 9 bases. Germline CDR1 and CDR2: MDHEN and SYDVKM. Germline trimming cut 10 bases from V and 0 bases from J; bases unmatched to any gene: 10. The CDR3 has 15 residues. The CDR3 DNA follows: TGTGCCACCAATGCCAGCGGGAGGTACTCCTACGAGCAGTACTTC. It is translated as CATNASGRYSYEQYF.

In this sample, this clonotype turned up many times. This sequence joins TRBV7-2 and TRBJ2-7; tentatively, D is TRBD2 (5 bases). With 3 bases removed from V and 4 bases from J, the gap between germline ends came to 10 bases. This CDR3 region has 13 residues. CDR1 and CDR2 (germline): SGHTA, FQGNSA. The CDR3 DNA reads TGTGCCAGCAGCTTGTTGCTAGCTTACGAGCAGTACTTC. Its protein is CASSLLLAYEQYF.

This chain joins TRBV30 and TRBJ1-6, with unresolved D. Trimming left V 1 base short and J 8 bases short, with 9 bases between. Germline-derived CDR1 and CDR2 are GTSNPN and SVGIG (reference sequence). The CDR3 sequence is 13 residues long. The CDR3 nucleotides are TGTGCCTGGAGTGCGGGGAAAGATTCACCCCTCCACTTT. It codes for CAWSAGKDSPLHF.

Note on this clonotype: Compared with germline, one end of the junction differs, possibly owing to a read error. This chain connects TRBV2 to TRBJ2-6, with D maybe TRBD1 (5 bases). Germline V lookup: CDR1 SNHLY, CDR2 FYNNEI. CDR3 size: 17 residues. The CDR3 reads CASTKLNPLSIDSHVSF. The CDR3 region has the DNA TGTGCCAGCACTAAACTTAACCCCCTATCAATAGACAGCCACGTTTCTTTC.

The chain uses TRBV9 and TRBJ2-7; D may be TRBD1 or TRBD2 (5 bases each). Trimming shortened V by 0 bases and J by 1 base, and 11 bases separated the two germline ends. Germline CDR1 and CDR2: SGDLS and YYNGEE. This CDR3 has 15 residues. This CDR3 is CASSVAGQESYEQYF. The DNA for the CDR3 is TGTGCCAGCAGCGTAGCGGGGCAGGAGTCCTACGAGCAGTACTTC.

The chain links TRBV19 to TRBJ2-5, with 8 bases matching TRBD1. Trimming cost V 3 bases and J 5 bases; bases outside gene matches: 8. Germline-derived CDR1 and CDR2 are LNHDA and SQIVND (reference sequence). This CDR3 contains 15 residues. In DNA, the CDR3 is TGTGCCAGTAGTATCCAGGACAGGGAAGGCGAGACCCAGTACTTC. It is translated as CASSIQDREGETQYF.

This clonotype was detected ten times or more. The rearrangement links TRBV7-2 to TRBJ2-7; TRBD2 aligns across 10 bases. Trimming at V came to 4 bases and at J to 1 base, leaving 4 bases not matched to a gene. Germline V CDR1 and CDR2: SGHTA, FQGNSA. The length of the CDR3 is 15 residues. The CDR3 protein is CASSSRTSGSYEQYF. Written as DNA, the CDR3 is TGTGCCAGCAGCTCCAGGACTAGCGGATCCTACGAGCAGTACTTC. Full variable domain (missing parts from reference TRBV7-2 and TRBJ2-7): GAGVSQSPSNKVTEKGKDVELRCDPISGHTALYWYRQSLGQGLEFLIYFQGNSAPDKSGLPSDRFSAERTGGSVSTLTIQRTQQEDSAVYLCASSSRTSGSYEQYFGPGTRLTVT.

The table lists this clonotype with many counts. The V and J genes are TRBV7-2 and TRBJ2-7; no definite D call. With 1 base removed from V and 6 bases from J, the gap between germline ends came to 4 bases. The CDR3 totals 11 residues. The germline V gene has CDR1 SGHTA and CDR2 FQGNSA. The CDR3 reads CASSLGAEQYF. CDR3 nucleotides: TGTGCCAGCAGCTTAGGTGCCGAGCAGTACTTC.

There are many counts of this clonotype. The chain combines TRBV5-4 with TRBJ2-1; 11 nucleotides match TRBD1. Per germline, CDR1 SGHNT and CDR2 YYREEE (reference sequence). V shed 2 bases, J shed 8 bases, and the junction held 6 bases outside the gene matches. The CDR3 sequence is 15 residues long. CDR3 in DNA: TGTGCCAGCAGCTTAGGGGACAGGGGGATAGATGAGCAGTTCTTC. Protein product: CASSLGDRGIDEQFF.

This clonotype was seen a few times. The CDR3 nucleotides are TGTGCCAGTAGTATAACCGTCAATCAGCCCCAGCATTTT. Translation gives CASSITVNQPQHF. The V gene is TRBV19, the J gene TRBJ1-5; D not certain. Trimming cost V 2 bases and J 3 bases, with 5 bases left between them. There are 13 residues in the CDR3. Germline V gene data show CDR1 as LNHDA and CDR2 as SQIVND (reference sequence).

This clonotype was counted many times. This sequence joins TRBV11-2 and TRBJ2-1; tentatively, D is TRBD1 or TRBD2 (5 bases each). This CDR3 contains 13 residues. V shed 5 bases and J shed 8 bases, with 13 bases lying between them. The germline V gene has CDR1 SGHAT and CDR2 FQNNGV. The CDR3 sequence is CASSEPGPDEQFF. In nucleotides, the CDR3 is TGTGCCAGCAGCGAACCGGGACCCGATGAGCAGTTCTTC.

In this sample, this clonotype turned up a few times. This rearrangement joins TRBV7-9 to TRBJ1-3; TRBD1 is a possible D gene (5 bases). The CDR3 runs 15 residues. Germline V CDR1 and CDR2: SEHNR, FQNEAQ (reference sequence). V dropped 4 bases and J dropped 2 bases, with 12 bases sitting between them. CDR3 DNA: TGTGCCAGCAGCTCCGGCCCGGGGGCTGGAAACACCATATATTTT. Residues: CASSSGPGAGNTIYF.

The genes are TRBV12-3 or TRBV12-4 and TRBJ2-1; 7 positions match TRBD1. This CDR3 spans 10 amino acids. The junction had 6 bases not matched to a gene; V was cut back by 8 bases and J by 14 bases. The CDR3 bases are TGTGCCAGCGGGGGCAGGGGGAAGTTCTTC. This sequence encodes CASGGRGKFF.

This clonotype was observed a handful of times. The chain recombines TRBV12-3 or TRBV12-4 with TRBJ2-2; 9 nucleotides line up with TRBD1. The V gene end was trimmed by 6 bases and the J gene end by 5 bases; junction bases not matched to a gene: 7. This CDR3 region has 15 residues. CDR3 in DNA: TGTGCCAGCAGAACCGGGACAGGGTTAACCGGGGAGCTGTTTTTT. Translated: CASRTGTGLTGELFF.

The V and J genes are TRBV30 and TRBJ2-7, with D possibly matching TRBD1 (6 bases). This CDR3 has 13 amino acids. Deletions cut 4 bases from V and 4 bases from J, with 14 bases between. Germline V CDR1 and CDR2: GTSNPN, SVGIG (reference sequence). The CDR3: CAWTTGGRYEQYF. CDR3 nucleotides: TGTGCCTGGACGACAGGAGGTAGATACGAGCAGTACTTC. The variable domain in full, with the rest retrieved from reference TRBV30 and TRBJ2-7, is SQTIHQWPATLVQPVGSPLSLECTVEGTSNPNLYWYRQAAGRGLQLLFYSVGIGQISSEVPQNLSASRPQDRQFILSSKKLLLSDSGFYLCAWTTGGRYEQYFGPGTRLTVT.

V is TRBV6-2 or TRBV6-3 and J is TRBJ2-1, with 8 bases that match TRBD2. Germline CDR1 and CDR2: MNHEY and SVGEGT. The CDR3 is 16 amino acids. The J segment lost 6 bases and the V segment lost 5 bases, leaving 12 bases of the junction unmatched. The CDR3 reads CASSRPRLAGFNEQFF. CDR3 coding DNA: TGTGCCAGCAGTCGACCACGTCTAGCGGGTTTCAATGAGCAGTTCTTC.

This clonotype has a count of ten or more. This CDR3 reads CASSLGDTIFYTF. DNA of the CDR3: TGTGCCAGCAGCTTGGGGGACACCATATTCTACACCTTC. The chain uses TRBV7-2 and TRBJ1-2, with D perhaps matching TRBD1 (6 bases). CDR1 is SGHTA and CDR2 is FQGNSA in the germline V gene. The CDR3 runs 13 residues. V dropped 3 bases and J dropped 10 bases, with 15 bases sitting between them.

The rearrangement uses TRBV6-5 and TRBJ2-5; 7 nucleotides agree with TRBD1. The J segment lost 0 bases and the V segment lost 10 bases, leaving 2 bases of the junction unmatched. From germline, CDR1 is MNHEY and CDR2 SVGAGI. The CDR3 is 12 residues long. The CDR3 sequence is CAIGTDQETQYF. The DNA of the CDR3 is TGTGCCATAGGGACAGACCAAGAGACCCAGTACTTC.

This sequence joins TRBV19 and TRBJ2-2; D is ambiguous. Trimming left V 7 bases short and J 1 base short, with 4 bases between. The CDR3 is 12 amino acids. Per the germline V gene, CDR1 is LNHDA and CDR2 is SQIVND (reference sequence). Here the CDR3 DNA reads TGTGCCAGTACAAGGAACACCGGGGAGCTGTTTTTT. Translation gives CASTRNTGELFF.

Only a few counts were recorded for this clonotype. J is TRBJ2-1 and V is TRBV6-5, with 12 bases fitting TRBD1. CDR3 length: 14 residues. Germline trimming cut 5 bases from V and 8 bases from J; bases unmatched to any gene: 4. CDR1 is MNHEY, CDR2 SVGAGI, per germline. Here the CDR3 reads CASSTGQGADEQFF. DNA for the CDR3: TGTGCCAGCAGTACGGGACAGGGGGCCGATGAGCAGTTCTTC.